The present T cell receptor beta chain was sequenced within a study of blood T cell repertoires in COVID-19. Study-wide background: Samples representing acute and convalescent COVID-19 were sourced from the United States, Italy and Spain. PBMCs, B-cell-depleted T cells, or T cells provided the cDNA or gDNA that made up the material.

Concerning this clone: The same CDR3 also results from other DNA sequences found in this sample.

In the original analysis: Cell counts per sample came from amplifying reference gene primers. Repertoires were generated with immunoSEQ multiplex PCR, while TCRdb's copy carries only in-frame clones and drops some. From that table come the V and J calls and clone size; the DNA was used to work out D and trimming. The data contain 100,000 to 120,000 clones, 70% to 90% of them singletons. Germline V gene sequence: CDR1 SGDLS, CDR2 YYNGEE. This CDR3 is built from 15 residues. Trimming stripped 4 bases from V and 1 base from J, with 9 bases between. This sequence originates from a woman aged 45-65 years with acute or convalescent COVID-19. V and J are TRBV9 and TRBJ2-6; the D gene is possibly TRBD1 (6 bases). The sample taken for sequencing was peripheral blood. The CDR3 DNA follows: TGTGCCAGCAGCACCCAGGGGTCTGGGGCCAACGTCCTGACTTTC. This gives the protein CASSTQGSGANVLTF.